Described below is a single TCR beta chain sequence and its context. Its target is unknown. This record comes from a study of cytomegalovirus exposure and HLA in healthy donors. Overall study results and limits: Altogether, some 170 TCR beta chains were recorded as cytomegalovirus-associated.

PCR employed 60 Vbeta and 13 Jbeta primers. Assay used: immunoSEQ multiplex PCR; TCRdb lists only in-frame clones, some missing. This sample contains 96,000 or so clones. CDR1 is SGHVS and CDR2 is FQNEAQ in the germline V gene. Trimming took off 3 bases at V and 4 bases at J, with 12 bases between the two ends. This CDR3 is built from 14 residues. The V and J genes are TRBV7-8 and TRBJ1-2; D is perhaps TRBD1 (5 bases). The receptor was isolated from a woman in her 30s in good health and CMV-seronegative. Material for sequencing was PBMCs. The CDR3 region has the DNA TGTGCCAGCAGCTTGACTCCAGGGCTCTATGGCTACACCTTC. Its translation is CASSLTPGLYGYTF.